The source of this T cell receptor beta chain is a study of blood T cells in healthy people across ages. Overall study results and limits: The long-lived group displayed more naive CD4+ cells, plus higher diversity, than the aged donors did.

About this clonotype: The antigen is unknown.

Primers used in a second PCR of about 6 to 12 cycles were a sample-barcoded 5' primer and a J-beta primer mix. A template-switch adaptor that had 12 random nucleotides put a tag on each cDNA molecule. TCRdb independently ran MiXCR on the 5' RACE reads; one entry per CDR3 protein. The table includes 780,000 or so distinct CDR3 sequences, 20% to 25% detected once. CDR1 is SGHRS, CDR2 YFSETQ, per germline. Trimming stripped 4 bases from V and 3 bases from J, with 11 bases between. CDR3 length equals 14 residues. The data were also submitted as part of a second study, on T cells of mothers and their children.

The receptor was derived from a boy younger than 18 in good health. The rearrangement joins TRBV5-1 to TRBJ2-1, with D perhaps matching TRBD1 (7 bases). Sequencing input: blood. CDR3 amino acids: CASSAGQSYNEQFF. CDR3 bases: TGCGCCAGCAGCGCGGGACAGAGCTACAATGAGCAGTTCTTC.